This T cell receptor beta chain emerged from a study of breast tumors, draining lymph nodes, adjacent tissues. Each CDR3 protein is one row after TCRdb ran MiXCR on the multiplex PCR reads. The data show tens of thousands of distinct CDR3 sequences, roughly three fifths seen once. Study-wide points: Tumor TCR diversity was below lymph nodes but above nontumor tissue. Tumor and nontumor repertoires were significantly more similar in luminal-like than in basal-like breast cancer. The lymph node origin of tumor T cells was framed as consistent with a hypothesis, not demonstrated. The data were judged consistent with most tumor T cells coming from lymph node and expanding in tumor.

Germline CDR1 reads DFQATT; CDR2 reads SNEGSKA (reference sequence). The CDR3 has 11 residues. Trimming shortened V by 3 bases and J by 3 bases, and 4 bases separated the two germline ends. Notes on this clonotype: Its specificity is not known.

The chain employs TRBV20-1 and TRBJ2-3; D remains unclear. The specimen sequenced was breast tumor tissue. The clonotype originates from a female donor with breast cancer. Some clones in this sample may be carry-over from other donors' samples. CDR3 in DNA: TGCAGTGCTAGTCCTACAGATACGCAGTATTTT. It specifies CSASPTDTQYF.